The rows below give T cell receptor beta chains drawn from one sample of a study of radiation and T cells in renal cell carcinoma. Some clones are missing from TCRdb's copy, which holds only in-frame ones; the method was immunoSEQ multiplex PCR. This sample has about 150,000 clones, with approximately 90% found just once. Sequencing used blood, obtained from a patient whose treatment included radiotherapy and nephrectomy. These receptors were collected from a woman between 65 and 79 years old with renal cell carcinoma. CDR3s include the opening cysteine and the closing phenylalanine or tryptophan. The order of the fields is D gene, clone size, J gene, V gene, CDR3 protein, CDR3 DNA. A D gene is named only where the DNA matches it firmly. Size values are once, few and many counts, or a class for expanded clones, and some rows have none.

>.|once|TRBJ2-7|TRBV5-1
CASSLVQGKSHEQYF
TGCGCCAGCAGCTTGGTACAGGGAAAAAGCCACGAGCAGTACTTC
>TRBD1|.|TRBJ1-2|TRBV27
CASSKTGQGGYTF
TGTGCCAGCAGTAAGACAGGGCAGGGAGGCTACACCTTC
>.|few|TRBJ1-5|TRBV7-9
CASSLEGGQPQHF
TGTGCCAGCAGCTTAGAGGGGGGTCAGCCCCAGCATTTT
>.|.|TRBJ2-7|TRBV30
CAWSVRRGAGSYEQYF
TGTGCCTGGAGTGTACGCAGGGGCGCCGGATCTTACGAGCAGTACTTC
>TRBD2|once|TRBJ2-3|TRBV2
CASRTLAGDTDTQYF
TGTGCCAGCAGGACCCTAGCGGGGGACACAGATACGCAGTATTTT
>.|.|TRBJ2-2|TRBV11-2
CASSRPGRTTGELFF
TGTGCCAGCAGTCGCCCGGGACGGACCACCGGGGAGCTGTTTTTT
>.|.|TRBJ1-3|TRBV4-3
CASSPGLAGNTIYF
TGCGCCAGCAGCCCAGGGCTTGCTGGAAACACCATATATTTT
>TRBD1|.|TRBJ1-1|TRBV7-6
CASSHGQVLQNTEAFF
TGTGCCAGCAGCCACGGACAGGTCTTACAGAACACTGAAGCTTTCTTT
>.|.|TRBJ1-3|TRBV6-5
CASRNSGNTIYF
TGTGCCAGCAGGAACTCTGGAAACACCATATATTTT
>.|once|TRBJ1-2|TRBV5-1
CASSLGQINYGYTF
TGCGCCAGCAGCTTGGGTCAGATTAACTATGGCTACACCTTC
>.|.|TRBJ2-2|TRBV5-5
CASSLGGTGELFF
TGTGCCAGCAGCTTGGGAGGCACCGGGGAGCTGTTTTTT
>TRBD1|once|TRBJ1-2|TRBV5-6
CASLSQGANYGYTF
TGTGCCAGTTTATCACAGGGGGCTAACTATGGCTACACCTTC
>.|.|TRBJ2-1|TRBV5-4
CASSLEDGRQFF
TGTGCCAGCAGCTTGGAGGACGGGCGCCAGTTCTTC
>.|.|TRBJ2-7|TRBV6-1
CASSEYGRAYEQYF
TGTGCCAGCAGTGAATATGGCAGGGCCTACGAGCAGTACTTC
>.|.|TRBJ1-1|TRBV14
CASSHTIVTEAFF
TGTGCCAGCAGCCATACGATAGTCACTGAAGCTTTCTTT
>.|.|TRBJ2-7|TRBV4-3
CASSQDRIGSYEQYF
TGCGCCAGCAGCCAAGATCGGATAGGCTCCTACGAGCAGTACTTC
>.|.|TRBJ1-1|TRBV7-3
CASSGNRVLTEAFF
TGTGCCAGCAGCGGAAACAGGGTACTCACTGAAGCTTTCTTT
>.|.|TRBJ1-5|TRBV7-8
CASSLGPDQPQHF
TGTGCCAGCAGCTTAGGACCGGATCAGCCCCAGCATTTT
>.|.|TRBJ1-3|TRBV7-9
CASSSRTAGNTIYF
TGTGCCAGCAGCTCCCGGACGGCAGGAAACACCATATATTTT
>.|.|TRBJ1-2|TRBV4-3
CASSHLTGAAYGYTF
TGCGCCAGCAGCCACCTCACGGGGGCTGCCTATGGCTACACCTTC
>TRBD1|.|TRBJ1-5|TRBV6-5
CASSTTGGPNQPQHF
TGTGCCAGCAGCACGACAGGGGGCCCCAATCAGCCCCAGCATTTT
>.|once|TRBJ1-2|TRBV25-1
CASSERREGGYTF
TGTGCCAGCAGTGAACGGAGGGAGGGAGGCTACACCTTC
>TRBD1|once|TRBJ2-7|TRBV10-3
CAISEWTGGPYEQYF
TGTGCCATCAGTGAGTGGACAGGGGGCCCCTACGAGCAGTACTTC
>.|.|TRBJ2-5|TRBV5-1
CASSLGSGAKTQYF
TGCGCCAGCAGCTTGGGGTCGGGGGCGAAGACCCAGTACTTC
>TRBD1|.|TRBJ2-1|TRBV28
CASNAGGYNEQFF
TGTGCCAGCAACGCAGGGGGTTACAATGAGCAGTTCTTC
>.|.|TRBJ2-1|TRBV4-2
CASSQDADLAYEQFF
TGTGCCAGCAGCCAAGATGCCGATCTAGCCTACGAGCAGTTCTTC
>.|.|TRBJ1-1|TRBV19
CASSLSGGIWNTEAFF
TGTGCCAGTTCGCTTTCAGGAGGGATATGGAACACTGAAGCTTTCTTT
>.|.|TRBJ1-5|TRBV30
CAWSAQQGHNQPQHF
TGTGCCTGGAGTGCCCAACAGGGACACAATCAGCCCCAGCATTTT
>TRBD1|.|TRBJ2-7|TRBV28
CASSGGTGGAEQYF
TGTGCCAGCAGTGGGGGGACAGGGGGCGCCGAGCAGTACTTC
>TRBD1|.|TRBJ1-6|TRBV9
CASSVTGTLSPLHF
TGTGCCAGCAGCGTGACAGGGACCCTTTCACCCCTCCACTTT
>TRBD1|once|TRBJ1-1|TRBV5-4
CASSSRDRGTEAFF
TGTGCCAGCAGCTCGCGGGACAGGGGAACTGAAGCTTTCTTT
>.|.|TRBJ1-3|TRBV5-6
CASSSGTSPPGNTIYF
TGTGCCAGCAGCTCCGGGACATCGCCACCTGGAAACACCATATATTTT